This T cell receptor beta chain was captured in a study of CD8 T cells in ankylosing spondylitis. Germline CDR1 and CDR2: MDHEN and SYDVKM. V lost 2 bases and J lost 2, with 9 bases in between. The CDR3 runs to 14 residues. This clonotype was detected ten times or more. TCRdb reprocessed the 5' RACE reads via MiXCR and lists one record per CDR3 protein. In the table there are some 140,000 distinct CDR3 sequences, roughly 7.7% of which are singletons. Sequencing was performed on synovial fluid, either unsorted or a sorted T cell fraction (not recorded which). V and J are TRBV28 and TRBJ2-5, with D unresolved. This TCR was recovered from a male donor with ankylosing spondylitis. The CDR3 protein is CASSLPNNQETQYF. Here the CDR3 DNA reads TGTGCCAGCAGTTTACCCAACAATCAAGAGACCCAGTACTTC.